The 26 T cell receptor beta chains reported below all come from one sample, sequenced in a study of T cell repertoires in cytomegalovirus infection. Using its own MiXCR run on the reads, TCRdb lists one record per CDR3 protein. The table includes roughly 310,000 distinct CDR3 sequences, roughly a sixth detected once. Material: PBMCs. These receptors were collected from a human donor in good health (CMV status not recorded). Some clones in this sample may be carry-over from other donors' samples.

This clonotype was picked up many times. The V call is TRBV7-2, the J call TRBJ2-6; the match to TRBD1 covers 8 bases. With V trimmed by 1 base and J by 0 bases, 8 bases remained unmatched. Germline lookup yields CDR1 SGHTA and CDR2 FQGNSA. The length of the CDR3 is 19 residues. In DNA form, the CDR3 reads TGTGCCAGCAGCTTAGGCGGACAGGGACTCTCCTCTGGGGCCAACGTCCTGACTTTC. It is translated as CASSLGGQGLSSGANVLTF. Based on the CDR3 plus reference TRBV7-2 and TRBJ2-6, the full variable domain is GAGVSQSPSNKVTEKGKDVELRCDPISGHTALYWYRQSLGQGLEFLIYFQGNSAPDKSGLPSDRFSAERTGGSVSTLTIQRTQQEDSAVYLCASSLGGQGLSSGANVLTFGAGSRLTVL.

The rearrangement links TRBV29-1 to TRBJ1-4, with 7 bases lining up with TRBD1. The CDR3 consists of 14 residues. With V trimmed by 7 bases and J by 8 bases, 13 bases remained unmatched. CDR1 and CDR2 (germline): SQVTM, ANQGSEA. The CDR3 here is CSAGATRGGEKLFF. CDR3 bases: TGCAGCGCCGGGGCAACCAGGGGGGGCGAAAAACTGTTTTTT.

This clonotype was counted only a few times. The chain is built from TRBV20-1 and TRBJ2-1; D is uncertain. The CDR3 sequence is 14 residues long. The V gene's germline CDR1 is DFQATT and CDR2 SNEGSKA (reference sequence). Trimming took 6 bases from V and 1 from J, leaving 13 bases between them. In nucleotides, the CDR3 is TGCAGTGCAACCTTTTGGGATTCCTACAATGAGCAGTTCTTC. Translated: CSATFWDSYNEQFF.

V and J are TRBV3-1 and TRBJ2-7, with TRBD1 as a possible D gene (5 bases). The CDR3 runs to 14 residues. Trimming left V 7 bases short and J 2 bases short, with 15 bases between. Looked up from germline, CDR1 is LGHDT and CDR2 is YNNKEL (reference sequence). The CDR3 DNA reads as TGTGCCAGCACCCTAAGTGAAGGGGCCTACGAGCAGTACTTC. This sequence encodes CASTLSEGAYEQYF.

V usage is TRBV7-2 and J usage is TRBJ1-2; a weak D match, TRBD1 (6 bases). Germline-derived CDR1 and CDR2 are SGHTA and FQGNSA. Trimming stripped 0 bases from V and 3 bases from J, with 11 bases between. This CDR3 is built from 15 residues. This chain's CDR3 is CASSLAGTPDYGYTF. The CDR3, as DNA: TGTGCCAGCAGCTTAGCCGGGACACCCGACTATGGCTACACCTTC.

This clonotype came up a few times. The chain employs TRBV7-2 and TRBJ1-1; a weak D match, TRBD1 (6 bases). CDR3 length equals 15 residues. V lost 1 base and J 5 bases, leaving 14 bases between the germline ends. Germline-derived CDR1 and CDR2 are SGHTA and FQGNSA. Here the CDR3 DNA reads TGTGCCAGCAGCTTAGAGAACGGGGGGCAGACTGAAGCTTTCTTT. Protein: CASSLENGGQTEAFF.

The CDR3 protein is CASSSQGPNTGELFF. The DNA of the CDR3 is TGTGCCAGCAGTTCACAGGGGCCAAACACCGGGGAGCTGTTTTTT. This chain joins TRBV2 and TRBJ2-2, with 7 bases fitting TRBD1. The CDR3 has 15 residues. CDR1 is SNHLY and CDR2 is FYNNEI in the germline V gene. With 5 bases clipped from V and 2 bases from J, the junction kept 5 bases outside the gene matches.

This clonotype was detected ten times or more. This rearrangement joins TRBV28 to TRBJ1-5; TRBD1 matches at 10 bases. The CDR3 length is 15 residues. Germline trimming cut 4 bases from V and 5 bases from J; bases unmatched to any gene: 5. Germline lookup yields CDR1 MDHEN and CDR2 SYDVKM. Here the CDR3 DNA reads TGTGCCAGCAGTTCGACAGGGGGCGGATATCAGCCCCAGCATTTT. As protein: CASSSTGGGYQPQHF.

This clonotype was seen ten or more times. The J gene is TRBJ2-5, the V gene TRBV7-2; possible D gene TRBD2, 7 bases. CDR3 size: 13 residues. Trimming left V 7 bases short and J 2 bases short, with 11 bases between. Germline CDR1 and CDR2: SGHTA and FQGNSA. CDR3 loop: CASKGGGQETQYF. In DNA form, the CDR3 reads TGTGCCAGCAAGGGGGGGGGGCAAGAGACCCAGTACTTC.

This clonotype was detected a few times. In DNA form, the CDR3 reads TGTGCCAGCAGCTTAGTACCTCCCGGCGAGCAGTACTTC. Protein product: CASSLVPPGEQYF. The chain uses TRBV7-9 and TRBJ2-7; D uncertain. V lost 1 base, J lost 6 bases, and 10 bases lay in between. Looked up from germline, CDR1 is SEHNR and CDR2 is FQNEAQ (reference sequence). The CDR3 runs to 13 residues.

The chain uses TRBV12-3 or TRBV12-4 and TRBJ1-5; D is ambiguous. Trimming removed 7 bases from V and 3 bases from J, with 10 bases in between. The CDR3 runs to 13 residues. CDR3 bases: TGTGCCAGCAACCAGGATAACAATCAGCCCCAGCATTTT. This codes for CASNQDNNQPQHF.

The CDR3 spells CASRAFETDTQYF. The CDR3 DNA sequence: TGTGCCAGCAGGGCCTTCGAGACAGATACGCAGTATTTT. J is TRBJ2-3 and V is TRBV6-1; D not certain. Germline V gene data show CDR1 as MNHNS and CDR2 as SASEGT. The V end lost 6 bases, the J end lost 3 bases, and 10 bases lay between the germline ends. CDR3 size: 13 residues.

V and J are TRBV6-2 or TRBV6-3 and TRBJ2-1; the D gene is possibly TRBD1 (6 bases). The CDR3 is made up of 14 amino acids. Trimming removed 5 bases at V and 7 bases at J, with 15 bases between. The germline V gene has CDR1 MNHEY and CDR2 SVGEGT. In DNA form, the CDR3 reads TGTGCCAGCAGTCCACCGCAGGGGTGGAATGAGCAGTTCTTC. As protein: CASSPPQGWNEQFF.

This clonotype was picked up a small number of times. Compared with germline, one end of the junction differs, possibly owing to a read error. This CDR3 reads CASREGQANTGELFF. In DNA form, the CDR3 reads TGTGCCAGCAGAGAAGGACAGGCGAACACCGGGGAGCTGTTTTTT. The chain is built from TRBV2 and TRBJ2-2, with TRBD1 matching over 7 bases. This CDR3 contains 15 residues. CDR1 and CDR2 (germline): SNHLY, FYNNEI.

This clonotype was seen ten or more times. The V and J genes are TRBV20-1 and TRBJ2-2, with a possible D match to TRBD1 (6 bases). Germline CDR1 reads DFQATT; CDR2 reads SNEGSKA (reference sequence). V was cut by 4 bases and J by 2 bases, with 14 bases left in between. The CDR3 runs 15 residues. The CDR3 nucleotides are TGCAGTGCTATCGACAGGTCCAGAAACACCGGGGAGCTGTTTTTT. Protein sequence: CSAIDRSRNTGELFF.

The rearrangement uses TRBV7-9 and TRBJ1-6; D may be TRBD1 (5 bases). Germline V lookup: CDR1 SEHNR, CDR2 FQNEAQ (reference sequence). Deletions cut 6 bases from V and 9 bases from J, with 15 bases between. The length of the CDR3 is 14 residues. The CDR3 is CASSWGSGRSPLHF. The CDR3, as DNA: TGTGCCAGCAGTTGGGGCTCTGGCCGTTCACCCCTCCACTTT.

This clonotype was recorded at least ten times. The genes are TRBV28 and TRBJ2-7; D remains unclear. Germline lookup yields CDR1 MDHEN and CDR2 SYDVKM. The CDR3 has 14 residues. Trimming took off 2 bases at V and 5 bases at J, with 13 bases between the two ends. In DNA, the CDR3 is TGTGCCAGCAGTTTAGCCACTACTTCCCACGAGCAGTACTTC. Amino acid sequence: CASSLATTSHEQYF.

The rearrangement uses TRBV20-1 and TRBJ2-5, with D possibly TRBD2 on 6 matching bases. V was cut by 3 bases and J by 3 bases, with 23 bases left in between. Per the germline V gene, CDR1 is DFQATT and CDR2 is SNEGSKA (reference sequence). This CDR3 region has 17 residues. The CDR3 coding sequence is TGCAGTGCTAGCCCTTGGGGGGATGATAGAGGGAAAGAGACCCAGTACTTC. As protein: CSASPWGDDRGKETQYF.

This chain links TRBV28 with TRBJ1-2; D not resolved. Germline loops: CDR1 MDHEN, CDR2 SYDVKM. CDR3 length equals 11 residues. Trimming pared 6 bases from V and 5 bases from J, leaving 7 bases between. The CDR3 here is CASSQLYGYTF. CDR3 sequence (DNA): TGTGCCAGCAGCCAACTTTATGGCTACACCTTC.

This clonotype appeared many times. The CDR3 is CASSPIVGGIFYNEQFF. In DNA form, the CDR3 reads TGTGCCAGCAGCCCGATCGTGGGGGGGATTTTCTACAATGAGCAGTTCTTC. This sequence joins TRBV7-9 and TRBJ2-1; TRBD2 aligns across 7 bases. CDR1 and CDR2 (germline): SEHNR, FQNEAQ (reference sequence). The V segment lost 5 bases and the J segment 3 bases; nucleotides outside the gene matches: 13. The CDR3 runs 17 residues.

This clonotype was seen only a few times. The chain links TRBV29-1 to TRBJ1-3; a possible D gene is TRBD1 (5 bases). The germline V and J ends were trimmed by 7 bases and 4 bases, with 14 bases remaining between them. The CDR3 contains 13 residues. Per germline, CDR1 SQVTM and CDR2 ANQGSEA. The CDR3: CSAGRGEGNTIYF. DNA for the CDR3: TGCAGCGCAGGACGGGGGGAAGGAAACACCATATATTTT.

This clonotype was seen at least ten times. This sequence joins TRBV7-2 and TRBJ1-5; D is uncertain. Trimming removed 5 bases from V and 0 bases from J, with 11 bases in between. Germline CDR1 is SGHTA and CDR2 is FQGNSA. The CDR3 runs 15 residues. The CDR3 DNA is TGTGCCAGCAGCGTACAACCTTATAGCAATCAGCCCCAGCATTTT. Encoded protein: CASSVQPYSNQPQHF.

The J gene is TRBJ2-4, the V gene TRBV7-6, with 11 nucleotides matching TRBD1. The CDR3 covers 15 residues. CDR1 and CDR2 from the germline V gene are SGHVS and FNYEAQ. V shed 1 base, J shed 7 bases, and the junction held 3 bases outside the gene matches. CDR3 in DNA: TGTGCCAGCAGCTTAGTTGGGACAGGGGGGAACATTCAGTACTTC. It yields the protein CASSLVGTGGNIQYF.

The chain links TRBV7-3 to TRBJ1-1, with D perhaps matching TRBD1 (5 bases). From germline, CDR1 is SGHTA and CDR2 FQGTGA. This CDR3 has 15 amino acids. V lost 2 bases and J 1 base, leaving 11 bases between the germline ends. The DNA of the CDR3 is TGTGCCAGCAGCTTATATGGGGGGGGGAACACTGAAGCTTTCTTT. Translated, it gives CASSLYGGGNTEAFF.

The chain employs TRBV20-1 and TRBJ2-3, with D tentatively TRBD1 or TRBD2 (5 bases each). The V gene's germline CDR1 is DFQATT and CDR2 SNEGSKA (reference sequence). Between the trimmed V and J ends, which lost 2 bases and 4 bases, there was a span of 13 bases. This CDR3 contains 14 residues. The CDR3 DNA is TGCAGTGCTAGATTGGGACGGTTTTCAGATACGCAGTATTTT. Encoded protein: CSARLGRFSDTQYF.

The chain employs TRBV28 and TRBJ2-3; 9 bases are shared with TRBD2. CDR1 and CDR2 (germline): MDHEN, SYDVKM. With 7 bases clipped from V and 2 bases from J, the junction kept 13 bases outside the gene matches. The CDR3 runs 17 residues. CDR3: CASTIRRLAGPTDTQYF. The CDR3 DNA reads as TGTGCCAGCACCATCAGGAGGCTAGCGGGACCCACAGATACGCAGTATTTT.